Below are 12 T cell receptor beta chains sequenced from a single sample in a study of blood T cells in healthy people across ages. Next came a second PCR, run for about 6 to 12 cycles, which used a sample-barcoded 5' primer along with a J-beta primer mix. From the 5' RACE reads, TCRdb called clonotypes with MiXCR, one entry per CDR3 protein. The repertoire holds some 760,000 distinct CDR3 sequences, roughly 25% seen once, with just under 9.5% in the top ten. These data were likewise used in another study, on T cells of mothers and their children.

Sequenced sample: blood. All receptors derive from a boy aged 5-17 years in good health.

V is TRBV7-9 and J is TRBJ2-1, with 8 positions matching TRBD2. Trimming removed 5 bases from V and 0 bases from J; junction bases left unmatched: 6. The length of the CDR3 is 16 residues. Germline assignment: CDR1 SEHNR and CDR2 FQNEAQ (reference sequence). DNA of the CDR3: TGTGCCAGCAGCACCGGGGGGGCCGGCTCCTACAATGAGCAGTTCTTC. Translation gives CASSTGGAGSYNEQFF.

A few counts support this clonotype. In nucleotides, the CDR3 is TGCAGCGTCAAGGGGGGTACTACCTACGAGCAGTACTTC. Encoded protein: CSVKGGTTYEQYF. The V and J genes are TRBV29-1 and TRBJ2-7, with D perhaps TRBD1 or TRBD2 (6 bases each). Germline V CDR1 and CDR2: SQVTM, ANQGSEA. The V end was cut by 6 bases, the J end by 2 bases, with 14 bases between. The CDR3 extends over 13 amino acids.

This clonotype was seen more than once but under ten times. This chain connects TRBV11-2 to TRBJ2-7; 13 bases agree with TRBD2. Trimming at V came to 1 base and at J to 5 bases, leaving 5 bases not matched to a gene. Germline V gene data show CDR1 as SGHAT and CDR2 as FQNNGV. There are 16 residues in the CDR3. CDR3 in DNA: TGTGCCAGCAGCTTAGGCGGACTAGCGGGAGTTGACGAGCAGTACTTC. Protein: CASSLGGLAGVDEQYF.

This clonotype was observed a few times. CDR3 DNA: TGTGCCAGCAGTGACCGACTGGGAGTAACGTATGGCTACACCTTC. This sequence encodes CASSDRLGVTYGYTF. This chain uses TRBV27 with TRBJ1-2; D unresolved. The CDR3 has 15 residues. The ends were cut back, 5 bases at V and 5 bases at J, with 18 bases in the middle. CDR1 and CDR2 (germline): MNHEY, SMNVEV (reference sequence).

The chain couples TRBV6-2 or TRBV6-3 to TRBJ2-7; D gene ambiguous. V was shortened by 2 bases and J by 2 bases, with 4 bases between the two germline ends. This CDR3 spans 12 amino acids. Germline lookup yields CDR1 MNHEY and CDR2 SVGEGT. The CDR3 reads CASSYPAYEQYF. CDR3 nucleotide sequence: TGTGCCAGCAGTTACCCCGCCTACGAGCAGTACTTC.

This clonotype was seen more than once but under ten times. The DNA of the CDR3 is TGCGCCAGCAGCCACCCTGGACTAGCGGGGGACCCAGATACGCAGTATTTT. Its translation: CASSHPGLAGDPDTQYF. This sequence joins TRBV4-3 and TRBJ2-3; 13 nucleotides line up with TRBD2. With V trimmed by 3 bases and J by 4 bases, 7 bases remained unmatched. Germline CDR1 and CDR2: LGHNA and YSLEER. This CDR3 region has 17 residues.

The CDR3 reads CASSFLVMNTEAFF. The CDR3 nucleotides are TGTGCCAGCAGTTTCCTCGTAATGAACACTGAAGCTTTCTTT. The chain carries TRBV7-8 and TRBJ1-1, with D uncertain. Germline V gene sequence: CDR1 SGHVS, CDR2 FQNEAQ. V was pared by 6 bases and J by 0 bases, with 11 bases between. The CDR3 runs 14 residues. The full variable domain, with the rest looked up from reference TRBV7-8 and TRBJ1-1, is GAGVSQSPRYKVAKRGQDVALRCDPISGHVSLFWYQQALGQGPEFLTYFQNEAQLDKSGLPSDRFFAERPEGSVSTLKIQRTQQEDSAVYLCASSFLVMNTEAFFGQGTRLTVV.

The chain recombines TRBV12-5 with TRBJ2-1; the D gene could be TRBD1 or TRBD2 (6 bases each). Trimming removed 5 bases at V and 4 bases at J, with 15 bases between. The germline CDR1 and CDR2 sequences are LGHNT and FRNRAP. The CDR3 is 15 residues long. CDR3 in amino acids: CASGGGSGLYNEQFF. In nucleotides, the CDR3 is TGTGCTAGTGGTGGGGGCAGCGGGTTATACAATGAGCAGTTCTTC.

The chain uses TRBV6-6 and TRBJ1-4, with D perhaps matching TRBD1 (6 bases). V shed 0 bases and J shed 8 bases, with 16 bases lying between them. The germline V gene has CDR1 MNHNY and CDR2 SVGAGI (reference sequence). The CDR3 has 16 amino acids. This chain's CDR3 is CASSYSWGAMREKLFF. The CDR3 region has the DNA TGTGCCAGCAGTTACTCGTGGGGGGCTATGAGGGAAAAACTGTTTTTT.

This clonotype showed up just a few times. J is TRBJ1-2 and V is TRBV6-6; D is undetermined. Germline CDR1 MNHNY, CDR2 SVGAGI (reference sequence). V was trimmed by 4 bases and J by 8 bases, leaving 11 bases between them. The CDR3 loop spans 12 amino acids. The CDR3: CASSSSNRGYTF. DNA of the CDR3: TGTGCCAGCAGTTCGTCTAATCGGGGCTACACCTTC.

This clonotype was recorded a few times. The chain links TRBV14 to TRBJ1-1; no clear D. The CDR3 spans 15 residues. Germline lookup yields CDR1 SGHDN and CDR2 FVKESK. Trimming stripped 1 base from V and 1 base from J, with 10 bases between. The CDR3 is CASSQVGYSNTEAFF. CDR3 nucleotides: TGTGCCAGCAGCCAAGTAGGGTATTCGAACACTGAAGCTTTCTTT. Looking up the rest from reference TRBV14 and TRBJ1-1 gives the full variable domain: EAGVTQFPSHSVIEKGQTVTLRCDPISGHDNLYWYRRVMGKEIKFLLHFVKESKQDESGMPNNRFLAERTGGTYSTLKVQPAELEDSGVYFCASSQVGYSNTEAFFGQGTRLTVV.

The J gene is TRBJ2-1, the V gene TRBV24-1; TRBD2 matches at 16 bases. This CDR3 comprises 18 residues. CDR1 is KGHDR, CDR2 SFDVKD, per germline. Germline trimming cut 4 bases from V and 2 bases from J; bases unmatched to any gene: 4. The CDR3 DNA sequence: TGTGCCACCAGTGACCAGGGACTAGCGGGAGGGACCTACAATGAGCAGTTCTTC. This translates into CATSDQGLAGGTYNEQFF.